Listed here are 28 T cell receptor beta chains from one sample, sequenced in a study of cytomegalovirus exposure and HLA in healthy donors. In the PCR, 60 Vbeta and 13 Jbeta primers were used. The repertoire was sequenced with immunoSEQ multiplex PCR; TCRdb's copy has only in-frame clones and lacks some. The table includes 150,000 to 200,000 clones, 70% to 85% detected once. The material sequenced was PBMCs. Every receptor here comes from a man aged 40-50 years in good health and CMV-seronegative.

This rearrangement joins TRBV6-5 to TRBJ2-4, with D possibly being TRBD2 (6 bases). Trimming shortened V by 5 bases and J by 8 bases, and 13 bases separated the two germline ends. CDR3 length: 13 amino acids. Looked up from germline, CDR1 is MNHEY and CDR2 is SVGAGI. CDR3 nucleotides: TGTGCCAGCAGTCCGGAGGGCGGTTACATTCAGTACTTC. Translation: CASSPEGGYIQYF.

DNA of the CDR3: TGCGCCAGCAGCTTGAACGAAGCGGCTAATTCACCCCTCCACTTT. Encoded protein: CASSLNEAANSPLHF. This chain uses TRBV5-1 with TRBJ1-6; no firm D call. This CDR3 comprises 15 residues. Germline-derived CDR1 and CDR2 are SGHRS and YFSETQ. Trimming shortened V by 1 base and J by 6 bases, and 11 bases separated the two germline ends.

The rearrangement joins TRBV7-9 to TRBJ1-1, with 7 bases aligning to TRBD1. V was clipped by 5 bases and J by 3 bases; unmatched bases: 9. The CDR3 is made up of 15 amino acids. From germline, CDR1 is SEHNR and CDR2 FQNEAQ (reference sequence). DNA of the CDR3: TGTGCCAGCAGCCCCCACAGGGGCAGGGACACTGAAGCTTTCTTT. It is translated as CASSPHRGRDTEAFF.

This clone was picked up one time. The rearrangement links TRBV15 to TRBJ2-7; 8 bases align to TRBD2. This CDR3 is built from 13 residues. Germline lookup yields CDR1 LNHNV and CDR2 YYDKDF (reference sequence). The V segment lost 8 bases and the J segment 6 bases; nucleotides outside the gene matches: 9. CDR3 region: CATLKSGGAEQYF. The CDR3 nucleotides are TGTGCCACCCTCAAAAGCGGGGGAGCCGAGCAGTACTTC.

This sequence joins TRBV11-2 and TRBJ2-1, with 8 nucleotides matching TRBD1. V lost 5 bases to trimming and J lost 3 bases; unmatched junction nucleotides: 6. Germline V gene lookup returns CDR1 SGHAT and CDR2 FQNNGV. The CDR3 has 15 amino acids. This CDR3 is CASSLGQGIYNEQFF. Here the CDR3 DNA reads TGTGCCAGCAGCCTAGGACAGGGTATCTACAATGAGCAGTTCTTC.

The V call is TRBV2, the J call TRBJ2-3; 9 bases align to TRBD2. V dropped 7 bases and J dropped 3; count of bases not matched to a gene: 5. This CDR3 region has 14 residues. The germline V gene encodes CDR1 SNHLY and CDR2 FYNNEI. The CDR3 DNA reads TGTGCCAGCACGTCCAGCGGGGGGACAGATACGCAGTATTTT. Its protein product is CASTSSGGTDTQYF.

This rearrangement joins TRBV19 to TRBJ1-6, with 7 bases matching TRBD1. Germline trimming cut 5 bases from V and 4 bases from J; bases unmatched to any gene: 2. The germline CDR1 and CDR2 sequences are LNHDA and SQIVND (reference sequence). This CDR3 is 14 amino acids long. DNA of the CDR3: TGTGCCAGTAGTCGGGACAGTTATAATTCACCCCTCCACTTT. This gives the protein CASSRDSYNSPLHF.

The chain combines TRBV19 with TRBJ1-1, with D hard to call. V was trimmed by 0 bases and J by 1 base, leaving 6 bases between them. The germline V gene encodes CDR1 LNHDA and CDR2 SQIVND (reference sequence). This CDR3 contains 14 residues. The CDR3 protein is CASSIEGANTEAFF. The DNA for the CDR3 is TGTGCCAGTAGTATAGAAGGAGCGAACACTGAAGCTTTCTTT.

The rearrangement uses TRBV6-5 and TRBJ2-1; 7 bases are shared with TRBD1. The V gene's germline CDR1 is MNHEY and CDR2 SVGAGI. Trimming took 6 bases from V and 7 from J; bases not matched to a gene: 12. The CDR3 extends over 15 amino acids. Here the CDR3 DNA reads TGTGCCAGCAGCTTCGACAGGCTACAGGGGAATGAGCAGTTCTTC. Protein product: CASSFDRLQGNEQFF.

The table lists this clone with a count of one. The chain couples TRBV10-3 to TRBJ2-7; TRBD1 aligns across 7 bases. Germline CDR1 and CDR2: ENHRY and SYGVKD. The CDR3 has 13 amino acids. V was pared by 6 bases and J by 1 base, with 3 bases of the junction left unmatched. Here the CDR3 DNA reads TGTGCCATCAGCCTACAGGGGTCCTACGAGCAGTACTTC. It is translated as CAISLQGSYEQYF.

The chain couples TRBV15 to TRBJ2-3; TRBD2 is a possible D gene (5 bases). CDR1 and CDR2 (germline): LNHNV, YYDKDF (reference sequence). V lost 1 base and J lost 6, with 17 bases in between. This CDR3 contains 16 residues. CDR3 coding DNA: TGTGCCACCAGCAGAGTTACTGGTGGCAGAGGGGATACGCAGTATTTT. Amino acids: CATSRVTGGRGDTQYF.

This clone came up a few times. As DNA, the CDR3 is TGTGCCAGCAGCCTCTCCGACAGTGATTCCTATGGCTACACCTTC. Its translation: CASSLSDSDSYGYTF. The chain is built from TRBV7-2 and TRBJ1-2; D may be TRBD1 (5 bases). The CDR3 runs 15 residues. V lost 5 bases and J 4 bases, leaving 17 bases between the germline ends. Germline CDR1 reads SGHTA; CDR2 reads FQGNSA.

The gene calls are TRBV2 and TRBJ1-5, with D uncertain. Germline CDR1 is SNHLY and CDR2 is FYNNEI. Trimming took 3 bases from V and 4 from J, leaving 22 bases between them. The length of the CDR3 is 18 residues. CDR3 amino acids: CASSELRRWREGNQPQHF. The CDR3 coding sequence is TGTGCCAGCAGTGAGCTTCGCAGGTGGAGAGAGGGAAATCAGCCCCAGCATTTT.

This clone occurred once. The chain recombines TRBV10-2 with TRBJ2-2; weak D call: TRBD2 (7 bases). V lost 7 bases and J lost 5, with 17 bases in between. The germline gives CDR1 WSHSY, CDR2 SAAADI. The CDR3 consists of 15 residues. This chain's CDR3 is CASKEARGRTGELFF. The CDR3 DNA reads as TGCGCCAGCAAGGAGGCGCGGGGGCGGACCGGGGAGCTGTTTTTT.

There are a few counts of this clone. The chain combines TRBV28 with TRBJ2-7, with 8 bases aligning to TRBD1. Per the germline V gene, CDR1 is MDHEN and CDR2 is SYDVKM. The CDR3 covers 15 residues. Unmatched junction bases numbered 9, after V lost 5 bases and J lost 3 bases. CDR3 loop: CASSLGTGGHYEQYF. The CDR3 region has the DNA TGTGCCAGCAGTCTCGGGACAGGAGGCCACTACGAGCAGTACTTC.

J is TRBJ2-6 and V is TRBV28, with D tentatively TRBD2 (6 bases). Trimming removed 3 bases at V and 6 bases at J, with 9 bases between. This CDR3 contains 14 residues. The V gene's germline CDR1 is MDHEN and CDR2 SYDVKM. CDR3 in DNA: TGTGCCAGCAGTTTGGGGGGTGCGGCCAACGTCCTGACTTTC. Amino acid sequence: CASSLGGAANVLTF.

V gene TRBV4-1 combines with J gene TRBJ1-2; D is ambiguous. Trimming shortened V by 4 bases and J by 5 bases, and 14 bases separated the two germline ends. The V gene's germline CDR1 is MGHRA and CDR2 YSYEKL. This CDR3 contains 14 residues. The CDR3 is CASSPSEEVYGYTF. DNA for the CDR3: TGCGCCAGCAGCCCAAGCGAAGAGGTATATGGCTACACCTTC.

The chain recombines TRBV7-2 with TRBJ2-1; D unclear. Germline V gene sequence: CDR1 SGHTA, CDR2 FQGNSA. V shed 0 bases and J shed 0 bases, with 6 bases lying between them. CDR3 length: 15 amino acids. The CDR3 region has the DNA TGTGCCAGCAGCTTAGCTAGCTTCTCCTACAATGAGCAGTTCTTC. Translation gives CASSLASFSYNEQFF.

There are a few counts of this clone. The V and J genes are TRBV27 and TRBJ1-4; 11 bases map to TRBD1. This CDR3 region has 20 residues. Germline-derived CDR1 and CDR2 are MNHEY and SMNVEV (reference sequence). Trimming took 5 bases from V and 0 from J; bases not matched to a gene: 14. The CDR3 DNA sequence: TGTGCCAGCAGTCCAAATCGGCCTGGACAGGGGGCCGCAACTAATGAAAAACTGTTTTTT. Its translation: CASSPNRPGQGAATNEKLFF. Full variable domain (rest looked up from reference TRBV27 and TRBJ1-4): EAQVTQNPRYLITVTGKKLTVTCSQNMNHEYMSWYRQDPGLGLRQIYYSMNVEVTDKGDVPEGYKVSRKEKRNFPLILESPSPNQTSLYFCASSPNRPGQGAATNEKLFFGSGTQLSVL.

This clone was found a few times. The rearrangement joins TRBV2 to TRBJ1-5, with D perhaps TRBD1 (6 bases). The CDR3 has 13 residues. The germline V and J ends were trimmed by 5 bases and 7 bases, with 12 bases remaining between them. CDR1 is SNHLY, CDR2 FYNNEI, per germline. CDR3 in amino acids: CASSSQGKQPQHF. The CDR3, as DNA: TGTGCCAGCAGTAGCCAGGGGAAGCAGCCCCAGCATTTT.

Written as DNA, the CDR3 is TGCAGCGTTGAAGCGGACGTACGGGGAGCTTTCTTT. It codes for CSVEADVRGAFF. The rearrangement joins TRBV29-1 to TRBJ1-1, with D uncertain. The ends were cut back, 1 base at V and 10 bases at J, with 13 bases in the middle. The CDR3 spans 12 residues. Germline lookup yields CDR1 SQVTM and CDR2 ANQGSEA.

The chain employs TRBV30 and TRBJ2-5; 9 bases fit TRBD1. The J call may be wrong; the DNA end is better matched by TRBJ2-7. The germline CDR1 and CDR2 sequences are GTSNPN and SVGIG (reference sequence). The CDR3 spans 15 residues. The CDR3 loop reads CAWTEGQGQSYEQYF. CDR3 in DNA: TGTGCCTGGACCGAGGGACAGGGCCAATCCTACGAGCAGTACTTC.

The chain has TRBV28 and TRBJ1-1; 8 bases are a match to TRBD1. The V segment lost 0 bases and the J segment 5 bases; nucleotides outside the gene matches: 2. Germline lookup yields CDR1 MDHEN and CDR2 SYDVKM. The CDR3 covers 14 residues. CDR3 coding DNA: TGTGCCAGCAGTTTATGGACAGGGGTTACTGAAGCTTTCTTT. This sequence encodes CASSLWTGVTEAFF.

The chain joins TRBV9 to TRBJ1-6, with a tentative D call TRBD1 (6 bases). V was cut by 2 bases and J by 2 bases, with 8 bases left in between. The germline V gene has CDR1 SGDLS and CDR2 YYNGEE. This CDR3 is 15 amino acids long. The CDR3 reads CASSVRGTYNSPLHF. The DNA for the CDR3 is TGTGCCAGCAGCGTCAGGGGTACCTATAATTCACCCCTCCACTTT.

The V call is TRBV28, the J call TRBJ1-5, with 7 bases identical to TRBD1. CDR1 is MDHEN and CDR2 is SYDVKM in the germline V gene. J lost 9 bases, V lost 5 bases, and 7 bases had no gene match. This CDR3 has 13 residues. The CDR3 DNA reads as TGTGCCAGCAGTCTAGGACAGGTCTTGCCCCAGCATTTT. Encoded protein: CASSLGQVLPQHF.

The table lists this clone with a count of one. This sequence joins TRBV5-6 and TRBJ2-7, with D possibly being TRBD1 (6 bases). Trimming took off 5 bases at V and 3 bases at J, with 15 bases between the two ends. The CDR3 spans 14 residues. Germline values: CDR1 SGHDT, CDR2 YYEEEE. DNA for the CDR3: TGTGCCAGCAGTTTCAGGGGTACGAACTACGAGCAGTACTTC. It yields the protein CASSFRGTNYEQYF.

This clone has more than one count but fewer than ten. The rearrangement uses TRBV5-4 and TRBJ2-3, with TRBD2 matching 10 bases. The V gene end was trimmed by 4 bases and the J gene end by 0 bases; junction bases not matched to a gene: 5. In germline, CDR1 is SGHNT, CDR2 YYREEE (reference sequence). The CDR3 covers 16 residues. The CDR3 DNA sequence: TGTGCCAGCAGCCCGCTAGCGGGGGCTAGCACAGATACGCAGTATTTT. Amino acids: CASSPLAGASTDTQYF. The variable domain in full, completed from reference TRBV5-4 and TRBJ2-3, reads ETGVTQSPTHLIKTRGQQVTLRCSSQSGHNTVSWYQQALGQGPQFIFQYYREEENGRGNFPPRFSGLQFPNYSSELNVNALELDDSALYLCASSPLAGASTDTQYFGPGTRLTVL.

This clone turned up a few times. The chain uses TRBV7-3 and TRBJ2-7; 7 bases fit TRBD1. The CDR3 has 13 amino acids. The ends lost 5 bases at V and 3 bases at J; junction bases unmatched: 4. Germline V gives CDR1 SGHTA, CDR2 FQGTGA. CDR3 coding DNA: TGTGCCAGCAGCGTGACAGGGAACTACGAGCAGTACTTC. Translated, it gives CASSVTGNYEQYF.